Below are 26 T cell receptor beta chains sequenced from a single sample in a study of monozygotic twins with inflammatory bowel disease. For each CDR3 protein, TCRdb gives one entry from its re-call of the 5' RACE reads, without DNA. Found here are 200,000 to 250,000 distinct CDR3 sequences; the top ten clones hold 7.5% to 9.5%. Specimen: blood. All receptors come from a human donor with ulcerative colitis or Crohn's disease, or a healthy co-twin of an affected twin (not recorded which).

The chain recombines TRBV7-9 with TRBJ1-2; lacking DNA, the TRBD1 call made by TCRdb goes unchecked. The CDR3 contains 14 residues. Germline V lookup: CDR1 SEHNR, CDR2 FQNEAQ (reference sequence). The CDR3 region is CASSSFGTSYGYTF.

V usage is TRBV10-3 and J usage is TRBJ2-4; the TRBD1 assignment by TCRdb is unverifiable without DNA. Germline CDR1 and CDR2: ENHRY and SYGVKD. This CDR3 spans 16 amino acids. The CDR3 here is CAISATGSLAKNIQYF.

This chain's CDR3 is CASSYSVQGGYEQYF. This chain links TRBV6-5 with TRBJ2-7; there is no DNA to check the TCRdb D call of TRBD2. The V gene's germline CDR1 is MNHEY and CDR2 SVGAGI. The CDR3 loop spans 15 amino acids.

This rearrangement joins TRBV12-3 or TRBV12-4 to TRBJ1-2. The CDR3 extends over 12 amino acids. CDR3 protein: CASSTKTWGYTF.

J is TRBJ2-5 and V is TRBV24-1; without DNA, the TCRdb call of TRBD1 cannot be checked. Per germline, CDR1 KGHDR and CDR2 SFDVKD. This CDR3 spans 14 amino acids. The chain's CDR3 is CATRGQGIGETQYF.

The J gene is TRBJ2-2, the V gene TRBV19. Germline assignment: CDR1 LNHDA and CDR2 SQIVND (reference sequence). The CDR3 is made up of 12 amino acids. CDR3 residues: CASSIYTGELFF.

The genes are TRBV5-4 and TRBJ1-5. CDR3 length: 14 amino acids. Germline CDR1 SGHNT, CDR2 YYREEE (reference sequence). The CDR3 loop is CASSIGGFVEPQHF.

V is TRBV7-9 and J is TRBJ2-4; TCRdb's D call, TRBD2, is unchecked because there is no DNA. The CDR3 is made up of 16 amino acids. In germline, CDR1 is SEHNR, CDR2 FQNEAQ (reference sequence). The CDR3 sequence: CASSPQRGLAKNIQYF.

The chain uses TRBV10-3 and TRBJ2-2; there is no DNA to check the TCRdb D call of TRBD2. This CDR3 region has 13 residues. Germline loops: CDR1 ENHRY, CDR2 SYGVKD. The CDR3 region is CAISESEGGELFF.

The V gene is TRBV12-3 or TRBV12-4, the J gene TRBJ2-3; no DNA is available, so the TRBD1 call from TCRdb remains unchecked. The CDR3 extends over 14 amino acids. CDR3 sequence: CASTTTGGTDTQYF.

The rearrangement links TRBV9 to TRBJ2-2; TCRdb's assignment of TRBD1 cannot be checked, as there is no DNA. This CDR3 has 17 residues. The V gene's germline CDR1 is SGDLS and CDR2 YYNGEE. The CDR3 region is CASSARGAGANTGELFF.

V gene TRBV5-1 combines with J gene TRBJ2-1; TCRdb gives TRBD2 as the D gene, but with no DNA this cannot be confirmed. Germline V gives CDR1 SGHRS, CDR2 YFSETQ. The CDR3 contains 16 residues. The CDR3 sequence is CASSLGRTSGNNEQFF.

The V call is TRBV19, the J call TRBJ1-2; TCRdb selects TRBD1, and the lack of DNA leaves this call unchecked. The CDR3 has 14 amino acids. Per germline, CDR1 LNHDA and CDR2 SQIVND (reference sequence). The CDR3 loop reads CASTLQGPNYGYTF.

The rearrangement uses TRBV5-4 and TRBJ2-5; the TRBD1 assignment by TCRdb is unverifiable without DNA. This CDR3 is 16 amino acids long. Germline lookup yields CDR1 SGHNT and CDR2 YYREEE (reference sequence). CDR3 residues: CASSLFSTGGFETQYF. Complete variable domain (other parts from reference TRBV5-4 and TRBJ2-5): ETGVTQSPTHLIKTRGQQVTLRCSSQSGHNTVSWYQQALGQGPQFIFQYYREEENGRGNFPPRFSGLQFPNYSSELNVNALELDDSALYLCASSLFSTGGFETQYFGPGTRLLVL.

CDR3 sequence reads: CASRGTVYNEQFF. The gene calls are TRBV6-5 and TRBJ2-1. From germline, CDR1 is MNHEY and CDR2 SVGAGI. The CDR3 runs to 13 residues.

The genes are TRBV10-3 and TRBJ1-2; TCRdb names TRBD1, which stays unverified in the absence of DNA. Germline CDR1 ENHRY, CDR2 SYGVKD. CDR3 length: 13 amino acids. CDR3 sequence: CAIQSGSPYGYTF.

The chain links TRBV12-3 or TRBV12-4 to TRBJ2-6; the TRBD1 assignment by TCRdb is unverifiable without DNA. The CDR3 runs to 17 residues. Here the CDR3 reads CASSKGALDSGANVLTF.

The chain carries TRBV7-9 and TRBJ1-5; TCRdb indicates TRBD1, and absent DNA this call remains unverified. The CDR3 contains 14 residues. CDR1 is SEHNR and CDR2 is FQNEAQ in the germline V gene (reference sequence). The CDR3 protein is CASSHGGTGQPQHF.

The gene calls are TRBV16 and TRBJ1-1. CDR3 size: 13 residues. From germline, CDR1 is KGHSY and CDR2 FQNENV. This CDR3 is CASSPTGGAEDFF.

The rearrangement uses TRBV20-1 and TRBJ2-2; the D call from TCRdb, TRBD1, cannot be confirmed without DNA. From germline, CDR1 is DFQATT and CDR2 SNEGSKA (reference sequence). CDR3 size: 16 residues. The CDR3 spells CSARDIGTAYTGELFF.

The chain is built from TRBV5-1 and TRBJ2-5; the TCRdb call, TRBD2, lacks DNA for checking. This CDR3 is 15 amino acids long. Germline CDR1 and CDR2: SGHRS and YFSETQ. This CDR3 is CASSLETTNQETQYF.

This chain uses TRBV7-3 with TRBJ2-1; TCRdb's D call of TRBD2 is untestable without DNA. There are 15 residues in the CDR3. Germline-derived CDR1 and CDR2 are SGHTA and FQGTGA. The CDR3 sequence: CASSSRLAGVQEQFF. The full variable domain, in which reference TRBV7-3 and TRBJ2-1 provide the parts outside the CDR3, is GAGVSQTPSNKVTEKGKYVELRCDPISGHTALYWYRQSLGQGPEFLIYFQGTGAADDSGLPNDRFFAVRPEGSVSTLKIQRTERGDSAVYLCASSSRLAGVQEQFFGPGTRLTVL.

The chain couples TRBV28 to TRBJ2-7; TCRdb returns TRBD1, unconfirmable since there is no DNA. The germline V gene encodes CDR1 MDHEN and CDR2 SYDVKM. This CDR3 is 16 amino acids long. The CDR3 reads CASSPNRRATSYEQYF. Filled out from reference TRBV28 and TRBJ2-7, the complete variable domain reads DVKVTQSSRYLVKRTGEKVFLECVQDMDHENMFWYRQDPGLGLRLIYFSYDVKMKEKGDIPEGYSVSREKKERFSLILESASTNQTSMYLCASSPNRRATSYEQYFGPGTRLTVT.

The rearrangement joins TRBV6-5 to TRBJ2-7; the D gene TCRdb calls, TRBD1, cannot be checked with no DNA. The germline V gene encodes CDR1 MNHEY and CDR2 SVGAGI. The CDR3 runs to 12 residues. CDR3 protein: CASTGGGNEQYF.

V gene TRBV28 combines with J gene TRBJ1-1. The germline CDR1 and CDR2 sequences are MDHEN and SYDVKM. The CDR3 spans 12 residues. The CDR3 sequence: CASSLQNTEAFF.

The chain employs TRBV7-2 and TRBJ2-7; TCRdb gives TRBD2 as the D gene, but with no DNA this cannot be confirmed. CDR1 SGHTA and CDR2 FQGNSA come from the germline V gene. The CDR3 sequence is 14 residues long. The CDR3 loop is CASSLSGANYEQYF.